The 27 T cell receptor beta chains given below trace back to one sample, sequenced in a study of blood T cell repertoires in COVID-19. Assay used: immunoSEQ multiplex PCR; TCRdb lists only in-frame clones, some missing. The table lists about 160,000 clones, about 83% of them singletons. Material for sequencing was peripheral blood. The receptor source for this set is an elderly woman with acute or convalescent COVID-19.

The genes are TRBV7-9 and TRBJ2-3; 7 positions agree with TRBD2. The germline V gene has CDR1 SEHNR and CDR2 FQNEAQ (reference sequence). J gave up 1 base and V 5 bases, and 9 bases lay outside the gene matches. CDR3 length equals 16 residues. This CDR3 is CASSPRLGGGTDTQYF. CDR3 bases: TGTGCCAGCAGCCCCCGACTGGGGGGGGGCACAGATACGCAGTATTTT.

The chain uses TRBV12-3 or TRBV12-4 and TRBJ1-2; tentative D call: TRBD1 (6 bases). V was shortened by 6 bases and J by 8 bases, with 16 bases between the two germline ends. CDR3 length: 13 residues. CDR3 coding DNA: TGTGCCAGCAGGATGACAGGTCCGGGAGGCTACACCTTC. This encodes CASRMTGPGGYTF.

The genes are TRBV19 and TRBJ1-2; the match to TRBD1 covers 7 bases. Looked up from germline, CDR1 is LNHDA and CDR2 is SQIVND (reference sequence). V dropped 5 bases and J dropped 7; count of bases not matched to a gene: 7. The length of the CDR3 is 13 residues. The CDR3 DNA follows: TGTGCCAGTAGTCAAGGGACAGTCGGTGGCTACACCTTC. Translated, it gives CASSQGTVGGYTF.

This chain links TRBV29-1 with TRBJ1-1; 7 bases map to TRBD1. This CDR3 contains 14 residues. Germline CDR1 and CDR2: SQVTM and ANQGSEA. J gave up 0 bases and V 7 bases, and 8 bases lay outside the gene matches. The CDR3 coding sequence is TGCAGCGCGCGGGACAGCTCTTTGAACACTGAAGCTTTCTTT. This encodes CSARDSSLNTEAFF.

The rearrangement uses TRBV12-3 or TRBV12-4 and TRBJ2-3; D is perhaps TRBD1 (5 bases). Between the trimmed V and J ends, which lost 3 bases and 6 bases, there was a span of 10 bases. This CDR3 spans 13 amino acids. The DNA for the CDR3 is TGTGCCAGCAGTTTTAGGGGCCTGGATACGCAGTATTTT. Residues: CASSFRGLDTQYF.

The rearrangement uses TRBV6-6 and TRBJ1-3; 9 bases map to TRBD1. The CDR3 contains 16 residues. The germline V gene encodes CDR1 MNHNY and CDR2 SVGAGI (reference sequence). Unmatched junction bases numbered 4, after V lost 4 bases and J lost 0 bases. The CDR3 DNA is TGTGCCAGCAGTTCTACAGGGGGCCCCTCTGGAAACACCATATATTTT. It codes for CASSSTGGPSGNTIYF.

The gene calls are TRBV21-1 and TRBJ1-1; TRBD1, the D gene given by the table, was not confirmed from the DNA. TRBV21-1 is termed a pseudogene. The CDR3 is 14 amino acids. This CDR3 is CASSKALTGHEAFF. CDR3 nucleotide sequence: TGTGCCAGCAGCAAAGCGCTGACAGGCCATGAAGCTTTCTTT.

The CDR3 coding sequence is TGTGCCAGCTCACCAGGGCCGGGGATCGAAAAACTGTTTTTT. This translates into CASSPGPGIEKLFF. The chain employs TRBV18 and TRBJ1-4; no clear D gene. Germline V gene sequence: CDR1 KGHSH, CDR2 LQKENI. V lost 2 bases, J lost 8 bases, and 12 bases lay in between. This CDR3 is 14 amino acids long.

The genes are TRBV2 and TRBJ1-3, with unresolved D. The germline CDR1 and CDR2 sequences are SNHLY and FYNNEI. The V end was cut by 2 bases, the J end by 0 bases, with 14 bases between. The CDR3 loop spans 17 amino acids. The CDR3, as DNA: TGTGCCAGCAGTGAATGGGGAGGGAGGCGCTCTGGAAACACCATATATTTT. As protein: CASSEWGGRRSGNTIYF.

The chain combines TRBV2 with TRBJ1-4; D is unresolved. Between the trimmed V and J ends, which lost 4 bases and 8 bases, there was a span of 2 bases. Germline CDR1 and CDR2: SNHLY and FYNNEI. The CDR3 totals 10 residues. The CDR3 DNA reads as TGTGCCAGCAGTGTAGAAAAACTGTTTTTT. It is translated as CASSVEKLFF.

V is TRBV27 and J is TRBJ2-5; D is possibly TRBD1 (6 bases). The CDR3 extends over 15 amino acids. V dropped 6 bases and J dropped 3 bases, with 17 bases sitting between them. The V gene's germline CDR1 is MNHEY and CDR2 SMNVEV (reference sequence). DNA of the CDR3: TGTGCCAGCAGATCCCTTGAAGGGGGAAAAGAGACCCAGTACTTC. The encoded protein is CASRSLEGGKETQYF.

The chain joins TRBV3-1 (or the pseudogene TRBV3-2) to TRBJ2-3; TRBD2 agrees at 13 bases. J was trimmed by 3 bases and V by 3 bases; bases with no gene match: 3. The V gene's germline CDR1 is LGHDT and CDR2 YNNKEL (reference sequence). The CDR3 totals 16 residues. The CDR3 loop reads CASSHRTSGRTDTQYF. The CDR3 DNA reads as TGTGCCAGCAGCCATCGGACTAGCGGGAGAACAGATACGCAGTATTTT.

J is TRBJ2-1 and V is TRBV4-2; possible D gene TRBD2, 5 bases. Germline V gene lookup returns CDR1 LGHNA and CDR2 YNFKEQ. There are 13 residues in the CDR3. V lost 3 bases, J lost 9 bases, and 12 bases lay in between. The CDR3 bases are TGTGCCAGCAGCCACCCACTAGTCGTTGAGCAGTTCTTC. This gives the protein CASSHPLVVEQFF.

The CDR3 protein is CASRAGTGELFF. The CDR3 nucleotides are TGCGCCAGCAGGGCGGGTACCGGGGAGCTGTTTTTT. The rearrangement links TRBV5-1 to TRBJ2-2, with D possibly TRBD2 on 5 matching bases. Trimming removed 5 bases from V and 5 bases from J, with 7 bases in between. This CDR3 contains 12 residues. CDR1 is SGHRS and CDR2 is YFSETQ in the germline V gene. Full variable domain (missing parts from reference TRBV5-1 and TRBJ2-2): KAGVTQTPRYLIKTRGQQVTLSCSPISGHRSVSWYQQTPGQGLQFLFEYFSETQRNKGNFPGRFSGRQFSNSRSEMNVSTLELGDSALYLCASRAGTGELFFGEGSRLTVL.

The CDR3: CASRGQGYYGYTF. The CDR3 DNA reads TGCGCCAGTCGGGGACAGGGTTACTATGGCTACACCTTC. This chain uses TRBV10-2 with TRBJ1-2, with 9 bases identical to TRBD1. The germline CDR1 and CDR2 sequences are WSHSY and SAAADI. CDR3 length: 13 residues. V was pared by 9 bases and J by 3 bases, with 5 bases of the junction left unmatched.

The V and J genes are TRBV3-1 (or the pseudogene TRBV3-2) and TRBJ2-1, with 9 bases identical to TRBD2. The CDR3 extends over 14 amino acids. Germline V lookup: CDR1 LGHDT, CDR2 YNNKEL (reference sequence). V lost 3 bases to trimming and J lost 10 bases; unmatched junction nucleotides: 7. The CDR3 sequence is CASSHPGTSNEQFF. Written as DNA, the CDR3 is TGTGCCAGCAGCCACCCGGGGACTAGCAACGAGCAGTTCTTC.

This clone was counted only a few times. V usage is TRBV6-5 and J usage is TRBJ1-6; perhaps TRBD1 as D (5 bases). The CDR3 spans 15 residues. V dropped 5 bases and J dropped 6 bases, with 14 bases sitting between them. Germline V lookup: CDR1 MNHEY, CDR2 SVGAGI. The CDR3 DNA follows: TGTGCCAGCAGTCCGGGACTTTCCCCTAATTCACCCCTCCACTTT. Translating gives CASSPGLSPNSPLHF.

The rearrangement links TRBV11-2 to TRBJ1-6; D gene ambiguous. Trimming shortened V by 5 bases and J by 6 bases, and 14 bases separated the two germline ends. Looked up from germline, CDR1 is SGHAT and CDR2 is FQNNGV. CDR3 length: 15 amino acids. The CDR3 reads CASSPVRVANSPLHF. CDR3 DNA sequence: TGTGCCAGCAGCCCCGTGCGAGTAGCTAATTCACCCCTCCACTTT.

The chain has TRBV29-1 and TRBJ1-1; no definite D call. V was clipped by 3 bases and J by 1 base, with 15 bases between them. CDR3 length: 15 residues. Germline CDR1 and CDR2: SQVTM and ANQGSEA. CDR3 region: CSVESVLSGNTEAFF. CDR3 coding DNA: TGCAGCGTTGAGTCGGTCCTGTCGGGGAACACTGAAGCTTTCTTT.

This chain joins TRBV29-1 and TRBJ1-2, with 9 bases aligning to TRBD1. The CDR3 spans 13 residues. The V gene end was trimmed by 2 bases and the J gene end by 8 bases; junction bases not matched to a gene: 6. In germline, CDR1 is SQVTM, CDR2 ANQGSEA. CDR3 sequence: CSVETQGASGYTF. The CDR3 region has the DNA TGCAGCGTTGAAACACAGGGGGCTTCGGGCTACACCTTC.

V and J are TRBV3-1 (or the pseudogene TRBV3-2) and TRBJ1-6, with D tentatively TRBD1 (6 bases). Between the trimmed V and J ends, which lost 0 bases and 9 bases, there was a span of 15 bases. CDR1 is LGHDT and CDR2 is YNNKEL in the germline V gene (reference sequence). The CDR3 has 16 residues. CDR3 nucleotide sequence: TGTGCCAGCAGCCAAGATGCGGGGGGCGCGGTTTCACCCCTCCACTTT. Its translation is CASSQDAGGAVSPLHF.

The rearrangement joins TRBV2 to TRBJ2-1, with 11 bases that match TRBD2. CDR1 and CDR2 from the germline V gene are SNHLY and FYNNEI. Losses at the gene ends were 7 bases for V and 4 bases for J; bases not matched to a gene: 9. The CDR3 runs to 16 residues. The CDR3 reads CASKQGGLAEYNEQFF. The CDR3 coding sequence is TGTGCCAGCAAACAGGGGGGACTAGCGGAGTACAATGAGCAGTTCTTC.

A few counts support this clone. The chain has TRBV2 and TRBJ1-2; TRBD1 aligns across 10 bases. The CDR3 covers 15 residues. V lost 1 base, J lost 4 bases, and 3 bases stayed unmatched. In germline, CDR1 is SNHLY, CDR2 FYNNEI. The CDR3 loop is CASSEGTGGIYGYTF. CDR3 nucleotides: TGTGCCAGCAGTGAAGGGACAGGGGGGATCTATGGCTACACCTTC.

The rearrangement joins TRBV6-6 to TRBJ2-7; D call uncertain. This CDR3 comprises 11 residues. Trimming stripped 8 bases from V and 2 bases from J, with 7 bases between. Germline V gene lookup returns CDR1 MNHNY and CDR2 SVGAGI (reference sequence). The CDR3, as DNA: TGTGCCAGCGGCAGAACCTACGAGCAGTACTTC. It translates to CASGRTYEQYF.

The chain combines TRBV20-1 with TRBJ1-2; D unclear. The CDR3 has 11 residues. With 3 bases removed from V and 4 bases from J, the gap between germline ends came to 6 bases. The germline CDR1 and CDR2 sequences are DFQATT and SNEGSKA (reference sequence). CDR3 coding DNA: TGCAGTGCTAGTCCCATCTATGGCTACACCTTC. It codes for CSASPIYGYTF.

The chain carries TRBV7-6 and TRBJ1-3; no clear D gene. Deletions cut 5 bases from V and 3 bases from J, with 11 bases between. The CDR3 has 14 amino acids. CDR1 and CDR2 from the germline V gene are SGHVS and FNYEAQ. CDR3 protein: CASSLHALGNTIYF. Here the CDR3 DNA reads TGTGCCAGCAGCCTCCACGCACTTGGAAACACCATATATTTT.

The chain links TRBV7-9 to TRBJ2-5; a weak D match, TRBD1 (6 bases). Germline V lookup: CDR1 SEHNR, CDR2 FQNEAQ (reference sequence). CDR3 length: 15 amino acids. V was clipped by 0 bases and J by 7 bases, with 15 bases between them. The chain's CDR3 is CASSLAHPMTGTQYF. For the CDR3, the DNA is TGTGCCAGCAGCTTAGCCCACCCAATGACAGGGACCCAGTACTTC.